This T cell receptor beta chain is drawn from a study of PD-L1 blockade in urothelial cancer (dated by TCRdb to about 2017). About the investigation overall: Every patient began therapy in the mid-2010s and was given atezolizumab 1,200 mg intravenously every 3 weeks. About 90% of the 29 patients were males with bladder-origin urothelial cancer, and 18 of 29 reported a prior smoking history. Patients had an ECOG performance status of 0 or 1 and had received between 0 and 3 prior chemotherapy regimens. Blood samples were analyzed at 3 weeks after treatment start (second dose) and at 6 weeks after treatment start. Blood samples yielded a median of around 130,000 T cells and more than 80,000 unique TCRs, with median clonality 0.080. The study, an exploratory multi-omic analysis, examined somatic, immune and clinical correlates of response to PD-L1 blockade with atezolizumab in urothelial cancer. Pretreatment tumor samples, along with matched peripheral blood serially collected before and after atezolizumab treatment, were subjected to TCR sequencing. Progression-free survival longer than 6 months counted as durable clinical benefit, and TCR features were additionally tested against both progression-free and overall survival. In the same patients, pretreatment tumors underwent whole exome sequencing and RNA sequencing in addition to TCR sequencing. Eight to ten patients achieved durable clinical benefit and 20 did not. Pretreatment blood TCR-seq was available for nearly 30 patients, at least one posttreatment blood collection was obtained for around 25 patients, and tumor TCR-seq was available for around 25 patients.

This clone was observed once. Its antigen is currently not known. Qualities for individual bases were not recorded, and no much larger clone is one base off. Synthetic TCR analog templates were spiked into each PCR so that absolute template abundance could be estimated from read counts. The immunoSEQ assay was used to amplify TCRbeta CDR3 regions from genomic DNA with bias-controlled V and J gene primers. Rearranged TCRbeta segments were sequenced at approximately 20X coverage. On the authors' methods: Sequencing errors were corrected by clustering, and CDR3s were annotated against IMGT so that V, D and J genes could be assigned. Only productive TCRbeta rearrangements were used in downstream analyses, excluding out-of-frame or stop-codon sequences. Clonality was calculated as one minus the Shannon entropy normalized by the log of the number of unique productive sequences. Fisher's exact test with Benjamini-Hochberg correction, using a cutoff of adjusted p below 0.01, was how clones that differed between time points or between blood and tumor were identified. TCRdb's version of the immuneACCESS table is confined to in-frame rearrangements and falls short of the full clone set. An unresolved V gene accounts for under half of the shortfall where checked; the remainder is of unknown origin. That table gives V, J and clone size, and the DNA gave D and trimming. This sample is represented by fewer than 90,000 clones; 91% of them were singletons. Around 0.9% of the sample lies in the top ten.

Reading the label with the study, this specimen's time point is: peripheral blood 6 weeks after treatment start. The cohort included 29 patients with locally advanced or metastatic urothelial carcinoma who were treated at Memorial Sloan Kettering on a trial protocol. Peripheral blood mononuclear cells were collected pretreatment and during treatment, at between 1 and 8 total time points per patient. The Qiagen DNeasy Blood extraction kit was used to purify genomic DNA from total PBMCs and tumor samples. PBMCs were collected pretreatment and during treatment, and were isolated and stored as previously described. Trimming at the junction amounts to 1 base on V and 8 bases on J, and the germline ends lie 9 bases apart. The cysteine opens and the phenylalanine closes a CDR3 of 13 amino acids. Only the CDR3 DNA stays, 39 bases, in frame from base 1. CDR1 SNHLY and CDR2 FYNNEI are derived from the germline V gene.

The paper's findings and limits, for the study overall: Among patients with durable benefit, tumor-associated TCR clones showed greater expansion in peripheral blood 3 weeks after treatment started (n ≈ 24, p = 0.022). Improved progression-free and overall survival was found to be associated with pretreatment peripheral blood TCR clonality below the median. Small sample size (n ≈ 29) and many exploratory analyses mean the results are intended to be hypothesis-generating.

Sample: PBMCs, taken around atezolizumab (anti-PD-L1) treatment. The chain links TRBV2 with TRBJ2-1, with the identity of the D gene unclear. This sequence was found in a woman of 80 years or more with urothelial cancer. The DNA reads as follows: TGTGCCAGCAGTGAAGTACGGGTCCATGAGCAGTTCTTC. Its translation is CASSEVRVHEQFF.